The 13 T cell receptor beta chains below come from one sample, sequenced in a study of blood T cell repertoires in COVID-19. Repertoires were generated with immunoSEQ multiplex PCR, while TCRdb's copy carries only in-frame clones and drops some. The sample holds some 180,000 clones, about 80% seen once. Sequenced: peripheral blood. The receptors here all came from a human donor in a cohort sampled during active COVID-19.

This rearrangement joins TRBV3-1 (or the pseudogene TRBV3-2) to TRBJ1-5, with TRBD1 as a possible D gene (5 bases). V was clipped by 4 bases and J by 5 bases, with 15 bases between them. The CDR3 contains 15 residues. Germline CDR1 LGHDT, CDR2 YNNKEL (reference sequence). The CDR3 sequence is CASSPSWGPDQPQHF. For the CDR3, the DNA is TGTGCCAGCAGCCCCTCCTGGGGCCCCGATCAGCCCCAGCATTTT.

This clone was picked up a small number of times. The CDR3 protein is CASSLLAGTHGKDTQYF. The DNA of the CDR3 is TGTGCCAGCAGCTTACTAGCGGGGACGCATGGAAAAGATACGCAGTATTTT. The chain couples TRBV7-8 to TRBJ2-3; 9 bases agree with TRBD2. The V and J ends lost 2 bases and 5 bases, in that order; junction bases with no gene match: 11. The CDR3 has 17 amino acids. The germline V gene has CDR1 SGHVS and CDR2 FQNEAQ.

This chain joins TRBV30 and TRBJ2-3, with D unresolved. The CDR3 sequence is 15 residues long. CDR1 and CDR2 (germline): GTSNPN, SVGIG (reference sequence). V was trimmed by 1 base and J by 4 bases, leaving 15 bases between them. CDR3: CAWSETGWVADTQYF. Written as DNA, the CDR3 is TGTGCCTGGAGTGAGACCGGGTGGGTCGCAGATACGCAGTATTTT.

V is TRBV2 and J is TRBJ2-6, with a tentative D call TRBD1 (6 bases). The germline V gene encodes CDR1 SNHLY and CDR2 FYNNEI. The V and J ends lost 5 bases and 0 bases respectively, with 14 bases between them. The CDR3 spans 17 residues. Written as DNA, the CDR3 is TGTGCCAGCAGTCTTACAGGGTTCCTCTCTGGGGCCAACGTCCTGACTTTC. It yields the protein CASSLTGFLSGANVLTF.

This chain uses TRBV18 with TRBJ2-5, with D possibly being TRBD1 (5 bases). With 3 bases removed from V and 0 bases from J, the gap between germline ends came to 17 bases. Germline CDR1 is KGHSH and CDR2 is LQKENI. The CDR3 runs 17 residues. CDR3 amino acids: CASSPRRQLRNQETQYF. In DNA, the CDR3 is TGTGCCAGCTCACCCCGCCGACAGCTTCGGAACCAAGAGACCCAGTACTTC.

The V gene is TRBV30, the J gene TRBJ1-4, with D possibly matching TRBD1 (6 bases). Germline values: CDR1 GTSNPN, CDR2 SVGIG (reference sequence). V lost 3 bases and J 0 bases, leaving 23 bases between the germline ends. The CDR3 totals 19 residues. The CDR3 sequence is CAWSPFRDTALSTNEKLFF. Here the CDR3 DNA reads TGTGCCTGGAGCCCCTTCCGGGACACGGCCTTATCAACTAATGAAAAACTGTTTTTT.

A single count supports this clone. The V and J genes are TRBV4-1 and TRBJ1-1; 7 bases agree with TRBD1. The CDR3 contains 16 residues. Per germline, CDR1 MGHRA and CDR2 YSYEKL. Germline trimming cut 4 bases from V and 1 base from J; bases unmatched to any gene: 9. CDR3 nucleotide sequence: TGCGCCAGCAGCCTACCTCGGGACAGTTCGAACACTGAAGCTTTCTTT. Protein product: CASSLPRDSSNTEAFF.

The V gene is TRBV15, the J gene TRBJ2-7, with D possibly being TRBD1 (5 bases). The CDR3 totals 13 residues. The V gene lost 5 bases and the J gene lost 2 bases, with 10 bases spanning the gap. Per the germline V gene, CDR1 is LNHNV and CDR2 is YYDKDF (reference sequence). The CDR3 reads CATSGASTYEQYF. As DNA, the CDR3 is TGTGCCACCAGCGGGGCGAGTACCTACGAGCAGTACTTC.

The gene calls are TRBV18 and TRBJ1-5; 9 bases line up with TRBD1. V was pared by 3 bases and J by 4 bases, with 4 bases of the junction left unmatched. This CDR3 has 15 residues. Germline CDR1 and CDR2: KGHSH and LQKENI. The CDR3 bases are TGTGCCAGCTCACCTTACGGACAGGGGAATCAGCCCCAGCATTTT. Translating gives CASSPYGQGNQPQHF.

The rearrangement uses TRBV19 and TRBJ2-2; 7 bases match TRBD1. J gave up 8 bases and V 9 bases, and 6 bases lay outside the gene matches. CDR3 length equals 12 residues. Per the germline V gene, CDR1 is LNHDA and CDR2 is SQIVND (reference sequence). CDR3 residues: CASHRGYGELFF. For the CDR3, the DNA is TGTGCCAGCCACAGGGGTTATGGGGAGCTGTTTTTT.

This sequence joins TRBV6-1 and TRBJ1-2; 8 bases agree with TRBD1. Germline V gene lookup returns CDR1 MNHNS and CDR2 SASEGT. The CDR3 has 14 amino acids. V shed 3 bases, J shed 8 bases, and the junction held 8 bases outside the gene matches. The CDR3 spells CASSDRGQALGYTF. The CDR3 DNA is TGTGCCAGCAGTGACAGGGGGCAGGCTTTAGGCTACACCTTC.

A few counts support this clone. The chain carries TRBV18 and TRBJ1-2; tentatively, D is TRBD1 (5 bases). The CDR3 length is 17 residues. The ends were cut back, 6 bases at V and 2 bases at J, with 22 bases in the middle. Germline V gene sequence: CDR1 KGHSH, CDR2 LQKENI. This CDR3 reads CASSTTAQGRANYGYTF. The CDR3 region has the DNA TGTGCCAGCTCTACCACGGCGCAGGGAAGGGCCAACTATGGCTACACCTTC.

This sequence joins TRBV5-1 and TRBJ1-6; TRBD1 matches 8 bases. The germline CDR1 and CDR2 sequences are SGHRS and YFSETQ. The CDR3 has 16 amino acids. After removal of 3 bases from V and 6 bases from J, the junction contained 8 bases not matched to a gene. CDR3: CASSSLDRGSNSPLHF. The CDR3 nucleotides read TGCGCCAGCAGCTCTCTAGACAGGGGCTCTAATTCACCCCTCCACTTT.